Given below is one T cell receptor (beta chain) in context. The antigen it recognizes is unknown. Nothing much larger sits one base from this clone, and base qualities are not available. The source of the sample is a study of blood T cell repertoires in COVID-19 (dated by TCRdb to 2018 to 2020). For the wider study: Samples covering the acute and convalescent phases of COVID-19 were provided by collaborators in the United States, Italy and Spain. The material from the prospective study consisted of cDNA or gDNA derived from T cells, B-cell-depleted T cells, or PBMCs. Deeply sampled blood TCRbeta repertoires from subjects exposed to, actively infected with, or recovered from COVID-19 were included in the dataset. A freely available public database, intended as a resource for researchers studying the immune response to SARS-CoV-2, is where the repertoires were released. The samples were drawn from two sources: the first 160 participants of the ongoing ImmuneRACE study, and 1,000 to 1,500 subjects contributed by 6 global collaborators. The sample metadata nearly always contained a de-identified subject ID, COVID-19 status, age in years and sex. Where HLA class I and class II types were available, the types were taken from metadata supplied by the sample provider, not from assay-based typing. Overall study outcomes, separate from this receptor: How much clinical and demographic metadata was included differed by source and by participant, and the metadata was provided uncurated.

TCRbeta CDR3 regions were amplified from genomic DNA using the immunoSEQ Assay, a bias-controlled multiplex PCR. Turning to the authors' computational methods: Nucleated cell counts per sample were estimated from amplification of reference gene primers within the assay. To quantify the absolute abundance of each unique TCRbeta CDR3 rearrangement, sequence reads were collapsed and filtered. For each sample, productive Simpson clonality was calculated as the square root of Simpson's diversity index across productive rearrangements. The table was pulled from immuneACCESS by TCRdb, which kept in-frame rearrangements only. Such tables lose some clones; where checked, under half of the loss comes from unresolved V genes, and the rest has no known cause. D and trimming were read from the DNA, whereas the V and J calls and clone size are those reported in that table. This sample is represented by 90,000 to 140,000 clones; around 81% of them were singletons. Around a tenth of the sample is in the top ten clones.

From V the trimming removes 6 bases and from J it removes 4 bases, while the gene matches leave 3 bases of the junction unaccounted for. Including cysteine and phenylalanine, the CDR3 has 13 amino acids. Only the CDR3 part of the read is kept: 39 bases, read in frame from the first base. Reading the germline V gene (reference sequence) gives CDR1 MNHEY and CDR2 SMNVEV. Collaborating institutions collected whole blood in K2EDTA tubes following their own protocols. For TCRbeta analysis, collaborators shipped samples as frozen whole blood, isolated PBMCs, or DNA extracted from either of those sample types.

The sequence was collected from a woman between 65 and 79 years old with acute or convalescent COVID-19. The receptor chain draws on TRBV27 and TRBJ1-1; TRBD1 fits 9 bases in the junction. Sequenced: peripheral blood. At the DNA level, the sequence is TGTGCCAGCAGCCTACAGGGGGCCACTGAAGCTTTCTTT. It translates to CASSLQGATEAFF.